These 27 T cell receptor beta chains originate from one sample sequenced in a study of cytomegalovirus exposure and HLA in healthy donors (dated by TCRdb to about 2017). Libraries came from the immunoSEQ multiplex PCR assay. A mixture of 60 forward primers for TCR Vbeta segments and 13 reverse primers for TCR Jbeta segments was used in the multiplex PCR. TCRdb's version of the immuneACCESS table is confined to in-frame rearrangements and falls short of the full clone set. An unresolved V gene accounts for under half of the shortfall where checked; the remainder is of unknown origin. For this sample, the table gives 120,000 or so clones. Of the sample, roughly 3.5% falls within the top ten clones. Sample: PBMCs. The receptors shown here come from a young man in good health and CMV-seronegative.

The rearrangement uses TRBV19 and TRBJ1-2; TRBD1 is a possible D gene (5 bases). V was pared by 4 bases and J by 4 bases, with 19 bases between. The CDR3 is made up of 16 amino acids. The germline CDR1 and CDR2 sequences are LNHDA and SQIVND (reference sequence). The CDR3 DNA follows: TGTGCCAGTAGTACTAACTCCCGTCTTAGGGGCTATGGCTACACCTTC. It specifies CASSTNSRLRGYGYTF.

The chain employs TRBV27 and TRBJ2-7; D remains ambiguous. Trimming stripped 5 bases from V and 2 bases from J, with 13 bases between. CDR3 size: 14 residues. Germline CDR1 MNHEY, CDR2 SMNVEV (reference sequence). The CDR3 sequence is CASSPDWRTYEQYF. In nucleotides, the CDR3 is TGTGCCAGCAGTCCAGACTGGCGCACCTACGAGCAGTACTTC.

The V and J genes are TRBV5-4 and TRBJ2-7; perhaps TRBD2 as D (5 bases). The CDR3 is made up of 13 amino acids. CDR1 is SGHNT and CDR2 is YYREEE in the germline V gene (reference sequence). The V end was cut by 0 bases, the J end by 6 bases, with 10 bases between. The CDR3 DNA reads TGTGCCAGCAGCTTGGCGGGGAGTCGCGAGCAGTACTTC. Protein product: CASSLAGSREQYF.

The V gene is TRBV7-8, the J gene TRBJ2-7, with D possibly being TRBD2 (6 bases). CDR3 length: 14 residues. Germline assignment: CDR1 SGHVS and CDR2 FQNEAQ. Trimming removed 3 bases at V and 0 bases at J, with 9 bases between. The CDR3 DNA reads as TGTGCCAGCAGCTTCCGGGGGAGCTCCTACGAGCAGTACTTC. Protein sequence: CASSFRGSSYEQYF.

The CDR3 DNA reads TGTGCCAGCAGCCCACGTAAAGGACAGGGCGTAGAGCAGTTCTTC. Encoded protein: CASSPRKGQGVEQFF. The chain carries TRBV7-3 and TRBJ2-1; 8 bases are a match to TRBD1. The CDR3 consists of 15 residues. Germline lookup yields CDR1 SGHTA and CDR2 FQGTGA. V dropped 5 bases and J dropped 10; count of bases not matched to a gene: 13.

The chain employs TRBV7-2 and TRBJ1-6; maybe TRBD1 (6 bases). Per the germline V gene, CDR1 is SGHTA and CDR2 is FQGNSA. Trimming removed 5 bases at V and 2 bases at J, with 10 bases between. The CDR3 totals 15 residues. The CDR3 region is CASSPRTAYNSPLHF. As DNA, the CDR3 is TGTGCCAGCAGCCCCAGGACAGCCTATAATTCACCCCTCCACTTT.

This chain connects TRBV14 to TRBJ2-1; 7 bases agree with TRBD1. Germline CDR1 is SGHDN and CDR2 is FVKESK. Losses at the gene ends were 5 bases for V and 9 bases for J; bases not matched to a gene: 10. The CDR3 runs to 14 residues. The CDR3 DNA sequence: TGTGCCAGCAGCGAAACCAGGGGGTTCGGTGAGCAGTTCTTC. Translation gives CASSETRGFGEQFF.

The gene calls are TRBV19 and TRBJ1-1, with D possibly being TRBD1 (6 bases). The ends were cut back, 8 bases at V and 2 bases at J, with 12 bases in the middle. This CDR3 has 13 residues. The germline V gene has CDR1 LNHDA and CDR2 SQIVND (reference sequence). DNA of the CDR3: TGTGCCAGTGGGGGCTCTCTCAACACTGAAGCTTTCTTT. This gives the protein CASGGSLNTEAFF.

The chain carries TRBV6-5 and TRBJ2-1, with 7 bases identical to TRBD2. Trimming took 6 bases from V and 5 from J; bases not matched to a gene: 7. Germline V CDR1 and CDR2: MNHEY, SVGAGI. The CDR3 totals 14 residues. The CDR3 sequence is CASSVTRGDNEQFF. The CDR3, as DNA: TGTGCCAGCAGCGTCACCCGGGGGGACAATGAGCAGTTCTTC.

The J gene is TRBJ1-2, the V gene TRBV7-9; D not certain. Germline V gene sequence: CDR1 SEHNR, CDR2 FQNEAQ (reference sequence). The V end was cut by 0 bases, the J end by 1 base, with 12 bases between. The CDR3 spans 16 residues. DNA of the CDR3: TGTGCCAGCAGCTTAGCGCCAGGTACCCTTAACTATGGCTACACCTTC. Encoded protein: CASSLAPGTLNYGYTF.

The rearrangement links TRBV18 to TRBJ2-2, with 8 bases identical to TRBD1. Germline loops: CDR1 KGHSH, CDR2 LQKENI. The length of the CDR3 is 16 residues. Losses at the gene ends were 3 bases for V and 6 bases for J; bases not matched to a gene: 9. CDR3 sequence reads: CASSPRDRIEAGELFF. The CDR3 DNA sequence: TGTGCCAGCTCACCGCGGGACAGGATAGAGGCCGGGGAGCTGTTTTTT.

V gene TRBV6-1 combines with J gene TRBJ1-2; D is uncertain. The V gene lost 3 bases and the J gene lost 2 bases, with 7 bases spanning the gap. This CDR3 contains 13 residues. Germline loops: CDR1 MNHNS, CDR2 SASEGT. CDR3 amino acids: CASSDAVNYGYTF. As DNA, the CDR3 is TGTGCCAGCAGTGACGCAGTAAACTATGGCTACACCTTC.

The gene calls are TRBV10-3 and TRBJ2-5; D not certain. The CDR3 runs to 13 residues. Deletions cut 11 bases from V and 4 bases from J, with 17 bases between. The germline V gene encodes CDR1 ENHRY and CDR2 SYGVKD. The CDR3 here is CAVCQAVGETQYF. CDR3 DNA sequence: TGTGCCGTCTGCCAGGCCGTGGGAGAGACCCAGTACTTC.

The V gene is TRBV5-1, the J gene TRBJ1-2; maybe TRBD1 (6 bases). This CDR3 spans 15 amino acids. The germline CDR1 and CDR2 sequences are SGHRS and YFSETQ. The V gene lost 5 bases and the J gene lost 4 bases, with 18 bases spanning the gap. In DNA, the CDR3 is TGCGCCAGCAGAGCATCAGGGGTTCTAGTCTATGGCTACACCTTC. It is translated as CASRASGVLVYGYTF.

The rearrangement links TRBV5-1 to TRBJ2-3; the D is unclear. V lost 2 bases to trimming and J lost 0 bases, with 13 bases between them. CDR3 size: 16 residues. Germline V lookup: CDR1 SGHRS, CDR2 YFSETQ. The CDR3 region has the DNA TGCGCCAGCAGCTTTCCTCAAGACACTAGCACAGATACGCAGTATTTT. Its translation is CASSFPQDTSTDTQYF.

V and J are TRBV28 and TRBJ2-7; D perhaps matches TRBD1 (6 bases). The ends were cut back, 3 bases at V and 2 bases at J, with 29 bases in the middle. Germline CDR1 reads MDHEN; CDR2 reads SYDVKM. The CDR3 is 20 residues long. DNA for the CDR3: TGTGCCAGCAGTTTTAGGGGTTTTCGGCAGGGACACAGGAATGCCTACGAGCAGTACTTC. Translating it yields CASSFRGFRQGHRNAYEQYF.

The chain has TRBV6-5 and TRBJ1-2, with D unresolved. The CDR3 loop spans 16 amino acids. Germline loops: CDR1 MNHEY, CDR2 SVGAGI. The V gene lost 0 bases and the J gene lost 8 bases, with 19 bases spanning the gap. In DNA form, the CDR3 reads TGTGCCAGCAGTTACTCACGGAGGGCTAAGGAAAAGGGCTACACCTTC. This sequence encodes CASSYSRRAKEKGYTF.

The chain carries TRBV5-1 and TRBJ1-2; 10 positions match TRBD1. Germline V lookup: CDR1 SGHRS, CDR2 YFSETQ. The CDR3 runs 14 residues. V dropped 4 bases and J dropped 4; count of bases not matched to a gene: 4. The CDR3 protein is CASSDRGRAYGYTF. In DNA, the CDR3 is TGCGCCAGCAGCGACAGGGGGCGCGCCTATGGCTACACCTTC.

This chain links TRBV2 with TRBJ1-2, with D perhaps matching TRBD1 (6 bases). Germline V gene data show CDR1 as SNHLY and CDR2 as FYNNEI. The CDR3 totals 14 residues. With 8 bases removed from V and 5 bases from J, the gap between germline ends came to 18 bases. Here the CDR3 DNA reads TGTGCCAGCCTCGGGACAATAGAACAATATGGCTACACCTTC. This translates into CASLGTIEQYGYTF.

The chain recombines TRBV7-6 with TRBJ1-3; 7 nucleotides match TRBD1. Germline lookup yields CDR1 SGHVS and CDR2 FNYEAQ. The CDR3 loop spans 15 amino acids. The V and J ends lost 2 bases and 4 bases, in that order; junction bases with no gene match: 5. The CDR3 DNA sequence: TGTGCCAGCAGCTTAAAAGGGGGCGCCGGAAACACCATATATTTT. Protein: CASSLKGGAGNTIYF.

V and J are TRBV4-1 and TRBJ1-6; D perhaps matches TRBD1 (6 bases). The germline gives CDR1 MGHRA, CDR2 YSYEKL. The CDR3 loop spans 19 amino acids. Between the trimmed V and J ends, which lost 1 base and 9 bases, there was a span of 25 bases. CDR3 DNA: TGCGCCAGCAGCCAAGCCCCTCTCCGACAGGCTAATAGGGGTTCACCCCTCCACTTT. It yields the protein CASSQAPLRQANRGSPLHF.

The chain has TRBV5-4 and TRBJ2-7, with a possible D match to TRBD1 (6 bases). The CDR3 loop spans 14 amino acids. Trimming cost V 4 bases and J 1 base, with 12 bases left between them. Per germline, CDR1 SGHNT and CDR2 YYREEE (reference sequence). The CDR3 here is CASSPGTHSYEQYF. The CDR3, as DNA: TGTGCCAGCAGCCCTGGGACACATTCCTACGAGCAGTACTTC.

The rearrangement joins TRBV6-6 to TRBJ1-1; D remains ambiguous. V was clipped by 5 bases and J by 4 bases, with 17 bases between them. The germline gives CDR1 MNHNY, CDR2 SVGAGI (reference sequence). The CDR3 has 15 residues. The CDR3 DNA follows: TGTGCCAGCAGTGGTCCTTCGGGTTCTGGCACTGAAGCTTTCTTT. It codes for CASSGPSGSGTEAFF.

CDR3 sequence (DNA): TGTGCCAGCCTCATGTCGGGACTGCTTAGCTACACCTTC. Residues: CASLMSGLLSYTF. The chain carries TRBV13 and TRBJ1-2; weak D call: TRBD1 (5 bases). The CDR3 spans 13 residues. Germline CDR1 and CDR2: PRHDT and FYEKMQ (reference sequence). V dropped 8 bases and J dropped 9 bases, with 19 bases sitting between them. The whole variable domain, remainder taken from reference TRBV13 and TRBJ1-2, is AAGVIQSPRHLIKEKRETATLKCYPIPRHDTVYWYQQGPGQDPQFLISFYEKMQSDKGSIPDRFSAQQFSDYHSELNMSSLELGDSALYFCASLMSGLLSYTFGSGTRLTVV.

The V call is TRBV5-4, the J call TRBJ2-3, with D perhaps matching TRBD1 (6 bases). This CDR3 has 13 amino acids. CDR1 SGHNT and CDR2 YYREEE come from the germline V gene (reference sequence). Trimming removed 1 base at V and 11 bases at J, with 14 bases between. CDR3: CASSLWGQRGQYF. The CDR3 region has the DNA TGTGCCAGCAGCTTGTGGGGGCAGAGGGGGCAGTATTTT.

CDR3 protein: CATQEVAGVVYTQYF. Here the CDR3 DNA reads TGTGCGACACAGGAGGTAGCGGGGGTAGTATATACGCAGTATTTT. The chain is built from TRBV2 and TRBJ2-3, with TRBD2 matching over 9 bases. The CDR3 totals 15 residues. Germline loops: CDR1 SNHLY, CDR2 FYNNEI.

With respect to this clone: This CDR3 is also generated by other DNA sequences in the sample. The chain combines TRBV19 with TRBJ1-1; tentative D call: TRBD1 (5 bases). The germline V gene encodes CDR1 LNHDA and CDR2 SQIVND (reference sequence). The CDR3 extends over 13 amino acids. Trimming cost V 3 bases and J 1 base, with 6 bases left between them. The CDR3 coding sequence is TGTGCCAGTAGTATCCAGGGGAACACTGAAGCTTTCTTT. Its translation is CASSIQGNTEAFF. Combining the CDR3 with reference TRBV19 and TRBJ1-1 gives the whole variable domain DGGITQSPKYLFRKEGQNVTLSCEQNLNHDAMYWYRQDPGQGLRLIYYSQIVNDFQKGDIAEGYSVSREKKESFPLTVTSAQKNPTAFYLCASSIQGNTEAFFGQGTRLTVV.